The next 21 T cell receptor beta chains were all read from a single sample in a study of blood T cell repertoires in COVID-19. This table comes from immunoSEQ multiplex PCR, and its TCRdb copy is limited to in-frame clones, with some not included. The table lists approximately 48,000 clones, approximately 85% of them singletons, with roughly 6.7% in the top ten. The material sequenced was peripheral blood. The receptors originated from a man aged 55 to 70 with acute or convalescent COVID-19.

The chain is built from TRBV2 and TRBJ2-2; TRBD1 agrees at 8 bases. The CDR3 has 17 amino acids. Germline V gene sequence: CDR1 SNHLY, CDR2 FYNNEI. The V gene end was trimmed by 4 bases and the J gene end by 5 bases; junction bases not matched to a gene: 12. This chain's CDR3 is CASSVEGQGYGTGELFF. The CDR3 nucleotides are TGTGCCAGCAGTGTCGAAGGACAGGGATATGGGACCGGGGAGCTGTTTTTT.

On this clone: Different DNA sequences within this sample yield the same CDR3. The chain has TRBV6-5 and TRBJ1-1; TRBD1 might be the D (6 bases). This CDR3 has 15 amino acids. Germline lookup yields CDR1 MNHEY and CDR2 SVGAGI. Trimming shortened V by 0 bases and J by 1 base, and 9 bases separated the two germline ends. The CDR3 sequence: CASSYSARGNTEAFF. The CDR3 coding sequence is TGTGCCAGCAGTTACTCCGCCAGGGGGAACACTGAAGCTTTCTTT.

The chain employs TRBV30 and TRBJ1-6; 10 bases match TRBD1. Germline loops: CDR1 GTSNPN, CDR2 SVGIG (reference sequence). J gave up 0 bases and V 1 base, and 6 bases lay outside the gene matches. The CDR3 has 18 residues. The CDR3 loop reads CAWSAKTGGFSYNSPLHF. The DNA for the CDR3 is TGTGCCTGGAGTGCCAAGACAGGGGGCTTCTCCTATAATTCACCCCTCCACTTT.

This rearrangement joins TRBV2 to TRBJ1-5; 9 bases are a match to TRBD1. Germline V gene lookup returns CDR1 SNHLY and CDR2 FYNNEI. With 5 bases clipped from V and 4 bases from J, the junction kept 6 bases outside the gene matches. The CDR3 spans 15 residues. CDR3 DNA: TGTGCCAGCAGTCCCCAGACAGGGGGTAATCAGCCCCAGCATTTT. Translated, it gives CASSPQTGGNQPQHF.

The rearrangement links TRBV28 to TRBJ1-2; TRBD1 is a possible D gene (5 bases). The germline V gene has CDR1 MDHEN and CDR2 SYDVKM. This CDR3 comprises 13 residues. V lost 3 bases and J lost 8, with 13 bases in between. The CDR3 sequence: CASSFRAGHGYTF. CDR3 DNA sequence: TGTGCCAGCAGTTTTAGGGCAGGGCACGGCTACACCTTC.

This clone was seen a single time. The chain uses TRBV24-1 and TRBJ1-1; the match to TRBD1 covers 9 bases. The CDR3 is 15 residues long. CDR1 KGHDR and CDR2 SFDVKD come from the germline V gene. J was trimmed by 3 bases and V by 8 bases; bases with no gene match: 9. The CDR3 reads CATMGQGKRDTEAFF. CDR3 sequence (DNA): TGTGCCACCATGGGACAGGGTAAGAGGGACACTGAAGCTTTCTTT.

This sequence joins TRBV18 and TRBJ1-5, with a weak D call TRBD1 (5 bases). The germline CDR1 and CDR2 sequences are KGHSH and LQKENI. The CDR3 loop spans 16 amino acids. Trimming removed 3 bases from V and 4 bases from J, with 16 bases in between. The chain's CDR3 is CASSPERRGGNQPQHF. In nucleotides, the CDR3 is TGTGCCAGCTCACCCGAACGGAGGGGTGGGAATCAGCCCCAGCATTTT.

The V gene is TRBV7-2, the J gene TRBJ1-2; 8 bases are shared with TRBD1. The length of the CDR3 is 15 residues. Germline V gene sequence: CDR1 SGHTA, CDR2 FQGNSA. The J segment lost 2 bases and the V segment lost 5 bases, leaving 7 bases of the junction unmatched. The CDR3 spells CASSPGGGTNYGYTF. The CDR3 coding sequence is TGTGCCAGCAGCCCAGGGGGCGGTACAAACTATGGCTACACCTTC. The complete variable domain, with remaining parts taken from reference TRBV7-2 and TRBJ1-2, reads GAGVSQSPSNKVTEKGKDVELRCDPISGHTALYWYRQSLGQGLEFLIYFQGNSAPDKSGLPSDRFSAERTGGSVSTLTIQRTQQEDSAVYLCASSPGGGTNYGYTFGSGTRLTVV.

J is TRBJ1-3 and V is TRBV5-1, with 9 bases that match TRBD1. CDR1 is SGHRS and CDR2 is YFSETQ in the germline V gene. V lost 1 base to trimming and J lost 1 base; unmatched junction nucleotides: 3. The CDR3 spans 16 residues. The CDR3 DNA sequence: TGCGCCAGCAGCTTGACAGGGGGCAGTTCTGGAAACACCATATATTTT. Amino acid sequence: CASSLTGGSSGNTIYF. Using reference TRBV5-1 and TRBJ1-3 for the parts outside the CDR3, the full variable domain is KAGVTQTPRYLIKTRGQQVTLSCSPISGHRSVSWYQQTPGQGLQFLFEYFSETQRNKGNFPGRFSGRQFSNSRSEMNVSTLELGDSALYLCASSLTGGSSGNTIYFGEGSWLTVV.

V gene TRBV2 combines with J gene TRBJ2-7, with 7 bases that match TRBD2. Trimming at V came to 4 bases and at J to 3 bases, leaving 6 bases not matched to a gene. Germline assignment: CDR1 SNHLY and CDR2 FYNNEI. This CDR3 contains 14 residues. The CDR3 sequence is CASSVASGGYEQYF. The CDR3 DNA is TGTGCCAGCAGTGTGGCTAGCGGAGGCTACGAGCAGTACTTC.

V is TRBV28 and J is TRBJ1-4; possibly TRBD1 for D (6 bases). CDR3 size: 18 residues. CDR1 and CDR2 from the germline V gene are MDHEN and SYDVKM. With 5 bases removed from V and 7 bases from J, the gap between germline ends came to 26 bases. The CDR3, as DNA: TGTGCCAGCAGTCCAGAAGACCTTCGGCAGGGGATGGGTGAAAAACTGTTTTTT. It translates to CASSPEDLRQGMGEKLFF.

The rearrangement uses TRBV14 and TRBJ2-5; the match to TRBD2 covers 12 bases. Germline-derived CDR1 and CDR2 are SGHDN and FVKESK. Trimming at V came to 6 bases and at J to 3 bases, leaving 2 bases not matched to a gene. This CDR3 comprises 14 residues. The CDR3 loop is CASRRTSGKETQYF. As DNA, the CDR3 is TGTGCCAGCAGACGGACTAGCGGGAAAGAGACCCAGTACTTC.

This sequence joins TRBV5-4 and TRBJ1-2, with D possibly matching TRBD1 (5 bases). CDR1 and CDR2 (germline): SGHNT, YYREEE (reference sequence). Trimming took 6 bases from V and 9 from J, leaving 18 bases between them. This CDR3 region has 13 residues. This CDR3 is CASNLDSSLSYTF. For the CDR3, the DNA is TGTGCCAGCAACCTCGACAGCTCTTTAAGCTACACCTTC.

J is TRBJ1-2 and V is TRBV18; D remains ambiguous. There are 17 residues in the CDR3. Germline V gives CDR1 KGHSH, CDR2 LQKENI. Trimming removed 3 bases at V and 1 base at J, with 18 bases between. CDR3 sequence reads: CASSPDASGSVNYGYTF. DNA of the CDR3: TGTGCCAGCTCACCGGATGCGTCCGGGAGCGTTAACTATGGCTACACCTTC.

The rearrangement links TRBV7-2 to TRBJ1-5, with D maybe TRBD1 (5 bases). In germline, CDR1 is SGHTA, CDR2 FQGNSA. V was pared by 6 bases and J by 0 bases, with 18 bases between. This CDR3 comprises 17 residues. The CDR3 coding sequence is TGTGCCAGCAGGCGGGATCCGGGACCGTATAGCAATCAGCCCCAGCATTTT. It yields the protein CASRRDPGPYSNQPQHF.

The J gene is TRBJ1-1, the V gene TRBV10-2; 8 nucleotides align to TRBD1. Germline V lookup: CDR1 WSHSY, CDR2 SAAADI. The ends lost 6 bases at V and 4 bases at J; junction bases unmatched: 4. The CDR3 has 13 residues. In nucleotides, the CDR3 is TGCGCCAGCAGGGACAGGGCGGGCACTGAAGCTTTCTTT. This codes for CASRDRAGTEAFF.

The chain couples TRBV2 to TRBJ2-3, with no clear D. Germline CDR1 SNHLY, CDR2 FYNNEI. The V and J ends lost 2 bases and 0 bases respectively, with 9 bases between them. This CDR3 contains 15 residues. The DNA of the CDR3 is TGTGCCAGCAGTGAACGGTACCTAAGCACAGATACGCAGTATTTT. Its protein product is CASSERYLSTDTQYF. The full variable domain, completed using reference TRBV2 and TRBJ2-3, is EPEVTQTPSHQVTQMGQEVILRCVPISNHLYFYWYRQILGQKVEFLVSFYNNEISEKSEIFDDQFSVERPDGSNFTLKIRSTKLEDSAMYFCASSERYLSTDTQYFGPGTRLTVL.

This clone was seen more than once but under ten times. The gene calls are TRBV7-2 and TRBJ2-3, with 13 nucleotides matching TRBD2. The CDR3 sequence is 18 residues long. The V gene end was trimmed by 1 base and the J gene end by 7 bases; junction bases not matched to a gene: 11. The germline V gene encodes CDR1 SGHTA and CDR2 FQGNSA. In DNA form, the CDR3 reads TGTGCCAGCAGCTTAGGGACTAGCGGGAGAAGGAAGGGGAATACGCAGTATTTT. Its translation: CASSLGTSGRRKGNTQYF.

The V gene is TRBV21-1, the J gene TRBJ1-6; the DNA was not compared with TRBD1, the D call given in the table. TRBV21-1 is deemed a pseudogene. CDR3 size: 17 residues. CDR3 in DNA: TGTGCCAGCAGCAAACGAACAGGGGGCACGTATAATTCACCCCTCCACTTT. Its translation is CASSKRTGGTYNSPLHF.

The chain employs TRBV10-2 and TRBJ2-7; 11 bases are a match to TRBD1. This CDR3 has 15 residues. With 2 bases clipped from V and 5 bases from J, the junction kept 5 bases outside the gene matches. Germline CDR1 WSHSY, CDR2 SAAADI. Written as DNA, the CDR3 is TGCGCCAGCAGTGAGGGGACAGGGGGGTTTAACGAGCAGTACTTC. The encoded protein is CASSEGTGGFNEQYF.

About this clone itself: A read error may produce the germline difference seen at one junction end. The J gene is TRBJ2-4, the V gene TRBV5-5; no definite D call. CDR1 SGHKS and CDR2 YYEKEE come from the germline V gene (reference sequence). This CDR3 has 14 amino acids. CDR3 nucleotide sequence: TGTGCCAGCAGCTCCAATTACCGTTTAGCCAATTGGCACTTC. Its translation: CASSSNYRLANWHF.